What follows is one T cell receptor (beta chain) and its context. This clonotype was observed at least ten times. Its antigen remains undetermined. No much larger clone is present one base from it, and per-base qualities are unavailable. Every donor was a healthy Caucasian. Three unrelated non-twin adults were additionally sequenced: a male aged 18 to 29, a male aged 50 to 59 and a female aged 50 to 59. Using Miltenyi CD45RO+ enrichment and human naive T-cell isolation kits, memory (CD45RO+) and naive T cells were isolated from PBMC. Receptor amplification or capture employed 5' RACE. Reads for this sample came from an Illumina HiSeq 2000. A universal primer binding site was added through template switching, and the final cDNA carried a unique molecular identifier so that TCR cDNA molecules could be counted accurately. Specific primers in the conserved constant-segment region were used to synthesize first-strand cDNA for TCR alpha and beta chains. To control for contamination, every cDNA library carried two barcodes: a SMART-Mk sample barcode plus Illumina barcodes. TruSeq adapter sequences along with Illumina sample barcodes were introduced in two successive PCR steps. The TCR alpha and beta cDNA libraries were sequenced on the Illumina HiSeq platform using custom primers. On the study's bioinformatics: MiGEC processed the raw reads to extract unique molecular identifiers, while MiXCR was used to determine the CDR3 positions. For each individual, recombination models were inferred using an EM algorithm with the repgenHMM and IGoR tools. The tcR package in R was used for shared clonotype analysis, with sharing normalized by the product of cloneset sizes. To study raw recombination free of thymic and clonal selection effects, out-of-frame nonproductive sequences were analyzed. The public sequencing data were trimmed at Q25 with fastp and processed into clonotypes with MiXCR by TCRdb, which kept only in-frame beta chains. Rows are unified per CDR3 protein, each entry keeping the most common DNA and genes. The V and J calls, along with clone size, are taken from TCRdb and not from the paper's own processing. Within this sample are some 710,000 distinct CDR3 sequences, with around 5.7% of them counted one time only. Roughly 1.6% of the sample is taken by the ten largest.

This entry belongs to a study of identical twins listed by TCRdb under 2016. Some background on the complete study: To test whether fetal clonotypes persist, this study deep-sequenced TCR alpha and beta repertoires from monozygotic twins, from unrelated adults of various ages, and from cord blood. To rule out contamination, the twin experiments were replicated at different times with different library preparation protocols. Beyond this particular receptor, the publication reports: Zero-insertion analyses could be partly confounded by invariant T cells such as MAIT and iNKT, though diverse VJ usage argued against such confounding for most clonotypes. Excess twin sharing in beta out-of-frame sequences was weaker because fewer shared sequences lowered the signal-to-noise ratio. In monozygotic twins, recombination models systematically underestimated out-of-frame TCR alpha sharing, but the models matched the sharing seen between unrelated individuals. Out-of-frame TCR alpha sequences shared between twins showed an excess of low generation-probability sequences compared with coincidental sharing between unrelated individuals. Because the same donors could not be followed over many years, the conclusions relied on cross-sectional statistical analysis. Fewer insertions were carried by abundant cord blood beta clonotypes, a similar but weaker trend appeared in young adult naive repertoires, and no such trend appeared in memory repertoires.

After removal of 7 bases from V and 7 bases from J, the junction retains 6 bases not matched to a gene. CDR1 is given as MNHEY and CDR2 as SVGEGT, both from the germline V gene. The CDR3 contains 13 residues, cysteine and phenylalanine counted. Kept here is only the CDR3 DNA, which spans 39 bases and is read in frame from base 1. The sequence links TRBV6-2 or TRBV6-3 to TRBJ2-1; TRBD2 agrees with 8 junctional bases. This clonotype was sampled from a man aged 18-30 years in good health. Sequenced input: naive T cells sorted from blood. This specimen's cell subset or site label, per the study, means: cells isolated with a human naive T-cell isolation kit. The nucleotide sequence reads as follows: TGTGCCAGCACGGAACGGGAGGGTAATGAGCAGTTCTTC. Its coded protein is CASTEREGNEQFF.